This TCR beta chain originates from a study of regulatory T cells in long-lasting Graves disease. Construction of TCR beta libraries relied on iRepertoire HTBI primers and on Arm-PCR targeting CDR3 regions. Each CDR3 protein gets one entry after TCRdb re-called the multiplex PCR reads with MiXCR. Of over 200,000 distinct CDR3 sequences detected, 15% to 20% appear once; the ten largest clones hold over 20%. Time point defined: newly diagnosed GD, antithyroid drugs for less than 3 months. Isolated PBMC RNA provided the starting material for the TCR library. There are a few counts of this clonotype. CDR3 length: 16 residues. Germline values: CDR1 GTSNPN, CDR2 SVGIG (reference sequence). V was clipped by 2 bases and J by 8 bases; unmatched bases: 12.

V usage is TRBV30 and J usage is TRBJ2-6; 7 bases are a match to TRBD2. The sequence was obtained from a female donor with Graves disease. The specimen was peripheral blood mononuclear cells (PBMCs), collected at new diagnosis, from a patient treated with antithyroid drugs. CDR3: CAWSSAGVTRTNVLTF. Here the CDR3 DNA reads TGTGCCTGGAGTTCTGCGGGAGTTACCAGGACCAACGTCCTGACTTTC.